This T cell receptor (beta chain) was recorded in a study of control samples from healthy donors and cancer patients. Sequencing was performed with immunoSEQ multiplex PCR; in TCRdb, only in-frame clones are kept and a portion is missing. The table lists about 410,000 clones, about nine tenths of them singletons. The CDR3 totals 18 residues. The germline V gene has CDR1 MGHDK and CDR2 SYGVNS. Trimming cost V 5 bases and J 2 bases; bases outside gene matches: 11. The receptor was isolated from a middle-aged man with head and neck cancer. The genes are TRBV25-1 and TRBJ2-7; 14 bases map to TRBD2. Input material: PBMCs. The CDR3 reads CASSRGRLAGGRPYEQYF. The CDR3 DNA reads TGTGCCAGCAGTCGGGGCAGACTAGCGGGAGGGCGCCCCTACGAGCAGTACTTC.